This paragraph covers one TCR beta chain sequence. The clone's antigen remains unknown. No base quality values were provided; no much bigger clone lies one nucleotide off. This record comes from a study of T cell changes during pregnancy in multiple sclerosis (dated by TCRdb to the late 2010s). About the study as a whole: Changes in the T cell repertoire over the course of pregnancy were examined in this study in women with multiple sclerosis.

At the junction V is shortened by 4 bases and J by 0 bases; bases outside the gene matches: 2. The CDR1 and CDR2 encoded by the germline V gene are SGHRS and YFSETQ. The CDR3 contains 14 residues, cysteine and phenylalanine counted. Kept here is only the CDR3 DNA, which spans 42 bases and is read in frame from base 1. Receptor libraries were prepared by the immunoSEQ multiplex PCR assay. Entries here come from immuneACCESS through TCRdb and include only in-frame sequences with V and J called. Some clones fail to appear in such tables; in the studies checked, an unresolved V gene covers under half of the shortfall, and the cause of the remainder is unknown. This sample comprises around 78,000 clones, 91% of them detected only once. Of the sample, around 0.64% falls within the top ten clones.

The chain joins TRBV5-1 to TRBJ2-3; 7 central nucleotides agree with TRBD1. The receptor was isolated from a female donor in good health, enrolled as a control in a pregnancy study. Sequences were derived from peripheral blood, sampled in the third trimester of pregnancy. The DNA sequence is TGCGCCAGCAGCCGGGACAGTAGCACAGATACGCAGTATTTT. Translated, it gives CASSRDSSTDTQYF.